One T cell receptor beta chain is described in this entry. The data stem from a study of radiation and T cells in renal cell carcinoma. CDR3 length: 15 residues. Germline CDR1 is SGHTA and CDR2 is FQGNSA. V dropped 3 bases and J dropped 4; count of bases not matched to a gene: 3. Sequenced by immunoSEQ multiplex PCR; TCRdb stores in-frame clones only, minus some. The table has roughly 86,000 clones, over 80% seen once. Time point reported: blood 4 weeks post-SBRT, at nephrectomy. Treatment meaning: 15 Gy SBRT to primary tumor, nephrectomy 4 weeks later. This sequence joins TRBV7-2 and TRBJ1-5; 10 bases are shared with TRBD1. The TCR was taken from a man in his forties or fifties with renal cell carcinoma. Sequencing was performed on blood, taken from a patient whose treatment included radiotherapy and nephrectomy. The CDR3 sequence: CASSFGDRGNQPQHF. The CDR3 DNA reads TGTGCCAGCAGCTTTGGGGACAGGGGAAATCAGCCCCAGCATTTT.